The T cell receptor beta chain described here comes from a study of T cells after somatic rescue of genetic block (dated by TCRdb to 2018 to 2020). About the investigation overall: The study assessed how robust, over the long term, a T-cell system was when the system had developed through somatic rescue of a genetic block in T-cell development.

The CDR3 starts with the cysteine, ends with the phenylalanine, and has 14 residues. Only the CDR3 DNA stays, 42 bases, in frame from base 1. From the germline V gene, CDR1 is WSHSY and CDR2 is SAAADI. The V end gives up 6 bases and the J end 6 bases, leaving 5 bases in the junction not matched to a gene. A remark on this clone: The clone's antigen remains unknown. Base qualities are not provided; no much larger clone lies one nucleotide away.

The library was built by means of the immunoSEQ multiplex PCR assay. TCRdb took this table from immuneACCESS and kept in-frame rearrangements with V and J called. Such tables lack part of the clones; where checked against another copy, unresolved V genes explain under half of the gap, and the rest is unexplained. In all, the sample holds under 150,000 clones, and under 95% of those were seen once. The ten largest clonotypes hold approximately 1.5% of the sample. Sequencing used peripheral blood mononuclear cells (PBMCs). The TCR sequence derives from a woman under 30. The rearrangement combines TRBV10-2 with TRBJ2-1; the central 10 bases match TRBD2. The CDR3 protein sequence reads: CASSILAGTNEQFF. The nucleotides are TGCGCCAGCAGCATACTAGCGGGGACCAATGAGCAGTTCTTC.